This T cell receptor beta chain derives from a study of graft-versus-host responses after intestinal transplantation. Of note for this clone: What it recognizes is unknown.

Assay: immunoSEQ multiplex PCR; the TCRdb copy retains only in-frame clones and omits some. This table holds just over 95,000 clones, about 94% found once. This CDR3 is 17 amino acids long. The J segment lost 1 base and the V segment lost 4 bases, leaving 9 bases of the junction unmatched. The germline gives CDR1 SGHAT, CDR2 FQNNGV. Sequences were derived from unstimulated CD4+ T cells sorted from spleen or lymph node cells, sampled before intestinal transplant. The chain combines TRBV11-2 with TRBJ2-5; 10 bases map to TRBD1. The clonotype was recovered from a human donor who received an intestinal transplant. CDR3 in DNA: TGTGCCAGCAGCTGGGGAGAGGGACAGGGGATCCAAGAGACCCAGTACTTC. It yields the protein CASSWGEGQGIQETQYF.